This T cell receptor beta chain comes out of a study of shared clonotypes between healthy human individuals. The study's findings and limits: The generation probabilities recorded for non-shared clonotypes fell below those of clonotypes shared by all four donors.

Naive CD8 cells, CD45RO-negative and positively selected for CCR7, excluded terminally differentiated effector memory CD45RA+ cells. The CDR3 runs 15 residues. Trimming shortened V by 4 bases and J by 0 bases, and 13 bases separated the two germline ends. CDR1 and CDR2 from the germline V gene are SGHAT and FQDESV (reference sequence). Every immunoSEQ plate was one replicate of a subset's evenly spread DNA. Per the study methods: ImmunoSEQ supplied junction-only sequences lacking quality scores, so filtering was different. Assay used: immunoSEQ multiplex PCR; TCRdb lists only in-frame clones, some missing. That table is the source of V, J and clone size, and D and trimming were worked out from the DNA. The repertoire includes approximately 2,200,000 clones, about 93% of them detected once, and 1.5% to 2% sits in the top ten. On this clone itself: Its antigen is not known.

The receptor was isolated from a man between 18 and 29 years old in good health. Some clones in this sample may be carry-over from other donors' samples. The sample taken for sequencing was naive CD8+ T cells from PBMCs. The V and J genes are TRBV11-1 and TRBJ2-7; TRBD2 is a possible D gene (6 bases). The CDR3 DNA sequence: TGTGCCAGCAGCTCGCGGGACGGGGTCTCCTACGAGCAGTACTTC. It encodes CASSSRDGVSYEQYF.